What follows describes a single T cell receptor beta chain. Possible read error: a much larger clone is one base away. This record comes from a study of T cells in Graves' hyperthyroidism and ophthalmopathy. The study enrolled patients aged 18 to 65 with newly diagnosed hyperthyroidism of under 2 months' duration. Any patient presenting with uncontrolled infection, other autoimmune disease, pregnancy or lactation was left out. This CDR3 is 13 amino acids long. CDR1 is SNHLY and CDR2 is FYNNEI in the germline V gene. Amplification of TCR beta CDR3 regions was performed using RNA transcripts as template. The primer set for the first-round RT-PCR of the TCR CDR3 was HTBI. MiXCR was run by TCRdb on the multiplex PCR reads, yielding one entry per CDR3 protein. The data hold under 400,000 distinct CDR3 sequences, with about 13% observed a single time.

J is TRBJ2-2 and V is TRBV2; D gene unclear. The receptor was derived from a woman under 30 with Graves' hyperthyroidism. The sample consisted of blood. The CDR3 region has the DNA TGTGCCGGCAGTTCAGAGAACACCGGGGAGCTGTTTTTT. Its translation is CAGSSENTGELFF.